The 25 T cell receptor beta chains presented below share a single source sample, sequenced in a study of early T cells in non-severe SARS-CoV-2 infection. One entry per CDR3 protein, called by TCRdb with MiXCR from the 5' RACE reads. Altogether some 59,000 distinct CDR3 sequences are present, more than 9% being singletons, with the ten largest covering 4.5%. The sample comprised whole blood. These receptors all stem from an adult who was a healthcare worker with PCR-confirmed SARS-CoV-2 infection or an uninfected control (not recorded which).

In the case of this clonotype: A much larger clone lies one base from this, so it may be a read error. This sequence joins TRBV6-5 and TRBJ2-2; D is possibly TRBD1 or TRBD2 (5 bases each). Germline V gene data show CDR1 as MNHEY and CDR2 as SVGAGI. The CDR3 has 13 amino acids. CDR3 bases: TGTGCCAGCAGTTACCCTGGGACCGGGGAGCTGGTTTTT. Its translation is CASSYPGTGELVF.

This clonotype was counted many times. The J gene is TRBJ2-2, the V gene TRBV20-1, with 7 bases identical to TRBD1. The CDR3 consists of 14 residues. The V gene's germline CDR1 is DFQATT and CDR2 SNEGSKA (reference sequence). V was clipped by 4 bases and J by 6 bases; unmatched bases: 8. The CDR3 sequence is CSATLLQGSGELFF. The CDR3 DNA sequence: TGCAGTGCTACACTCCTACAGGGGTCCGGGGAGCTGTTTTTT.

This clonotype was counted many times. The V gene is TRBV10-3, the J gene TRBJ1-3, with D unresolved. V was pared by 11 bases and J by 7 bases, with 18 bases between. From germline, CDR1 is ENHRY and CDR2 SYGVKD. This CDR3 comprises 13 residues. In DNA, the CDR3 is TGTGCCGTCGAGATTACTAACGCGAACACCATATATTTT. Translation gives CAVEITNANTIYF.

This clonotype was counted ten times or more. This chain connects TRBV20-1 to TRBJ2-2, with TRBD2 as a possible D gene (6 bases). V gave up 4 bases and J gave up 3 bases, with 18 bases separating them. There are 16 residues in the CDR3. Germline loops: CDR1 DFQATT, CDR2 SNEGSKA (reference sequence). The CDR3, as DNA: TGCAGTGCTAAACTTTCGGGCGGCGGGGACACCGGGGAGCTGTTTTTT. Amino acid sequence: CSAKLSGGGDTGELFF.

This clonotype was counted between two and nine times. The J gene is TRBJ1-1, the V gene TRBV6-6; 7 bases line up with TRBD1. Germline CDR1 reads MNHNY; CDR2 reads SVGAGI (reference sequence). CDR3 size: 12 residues. The V segment lost 5 bases and the J segment 5 bases; nucleotides outside the gene matches: 2. CDR3 in DNA: TGTGCCAGCAGTCCGACAGGGACTGAAGCTTTCTTT. This codes for CASSPTGTEAFF.

The rearrangement uses TRBV29-1 and TRBJ2-2; 9 bases match TRBD1. The CDR3 has 15 residues. The germline CDR1 and CDR2 sequences are SQVTM and ANQGSEA. V trimming: 4 bases; J trimming: 4 bases; junction bases outside the gene matches: 7. This CDR3 is CSVGSTGGGTGELFF. DNA for the CDR3: TGCAGCGTTGGCTCTACAGGGGGCGGCACCGGGGAGCTGTTTTTT.

V gene TRBV7-8 combines with J gene TRBJ2-7; D not certain. Germline loops: CDR1 SGHVS, CDR2 FQNEAQ. Trimming took off 1 base at V and 2 bases at J, with 3 bases between the two ends. This CDR3 contains 12 residues. CDR3 sequence: CASSLDPYEQYF. The CDR3 DNA follows: TGTGCCAGCAGCTTAGATCCCTACGAGCAGTACTTC.

This clonotype was observed many times. The chain carries TRBV6-6 and TRBJ1-5; D is unresolved. Germline V gene lookup returns CDR1 MNHNY and CDR2 SVGAGI (reference sequence). V was pared by 6 bases and J by 8 bases, with 11 bases between. The CDR3 sequence is 12 residues long. The CDR3 sequence is CASSQNREPQHF. The CDR3 bases are TGTGCCAGCAGCCAGAATAGGGAGCCCCAGCATTTT.

This clonotype was counted ten times or more. The rearrangement links TRBV7-9 to TRBJ1-1; D is undetermined. The CDR3 length is 13 residues. V dropped 1 base and J dropped 3 bases, with 6 bases sitting between them. The germline gives CDR1 SEHNR, CDR2 FQNEAQ (reference sequence). The CDR3 DNA is TGTGCCAGCAGCTTAGGGTTCGACACTGAAGCTTTCTTT. Encoded protein: CASSLGFDTEAFF.

This clonotype was detected many times. The chain links TRBV6-5 to TRBJ1-1, with unresolved D. In germline, CDR1 is MNHEY, CDR2 SVGAGI. The CDR3 is 13 residues long. Trimming removed 4 bases at V and 4 bases at J, with 10 bases between. CDR3 sequence (DNA): TGTGCCAGCAGTTCCACTTTCGTCACTGAAGCTTTCTTT. This translates into CASSSTFVTEAFF.

This clonotype appeared a few times. The chain employs TRBV7-6 and TRBJ1-4; D is unresolved. The V gene's germline CDR1 is SGHVS and CDR2 FNYEAQ. The CDR3 extends over 13 amino acids. Trimming left V 1 base short and J 8 bases short, with 8 bases between. CDR3 sequence reads: CASSLGGMEKLFF. The CDR3 DNA reads TGTGCCAGCAGCTTAGGGGGAATGGAAAAACTGTTTTTT.

This clonotype was recorded a few times. The J gene is TRBJ1-1, the V gene TRBV12-3 or TRBV12-4; 7 nucleotides match TRBD1. Trimming took 5 bases from V and 6 from J; bases not matched to a gene: 9. The CDR3 is 14 residues long. The CDR3 sequence is CASSRAGGSAEAFF. In DNA form, the CDR3 reads TGTGCCAGCAGTCGGGCAGGGGGTTCCGCTGAAGCTTTCTTT.

This clonotype was picked up a small number of times. This sequence joins TRBV24-1 and TRBJ2-3, with D perhaps assigned TRBD1 or TRBD2 (6 bases each). Germline assignment: CDR1 KGHDR and CDR2 SFDVKD. The CDR3 is made up of 16 amino acids. V lost 3 bases and J 1 base, leaving 13 bases between the germline ends. In nucleotides, the CDR3 is TGTGCCACCAGTGATGGGAAGGGGGGAGGCACAGATACGCAGTATTTT. This sequence encodes CATSDGKGGGTDTQYF.

This clonotype has just a few counts. V and J are TRBV19 and TRBJ2-1, with D uncertain. Trimming cost V 2 bases and J 6 bases, with 11 bases left between them. Germline assignment: CDR1 LNHDA and CDR2 SQIVND (reference sequence). The CDR3 extends over 14 amino acids. Written as DNA, the CDR3 is TGTGCCAGTAGTATACCGGGCAGGCCCAATGAGCAGTTCTTC. Its protein is CASSIPGRPNEQFF.

This clonotype was counted ten times or more. The DNA of the CDR3 is TGTGCCAGCAGTCCATCCCCTTGGGGACAATTTAATGAAAAACTGTTTTTT. Its protein product is CASSPSPWGQFNEKLFF. The J gene is TRBJ1-4, the V gene TRBV27; a possible D gene is TRBD1 (6 bases). The length of the CDR3 is 17 residues. Germline CDR1 is MNHEY and CDR2 is SMNVEV (reference sequence). V was cut by 5 bases and J by 4 bases, with 20 bases left in between.

This clonotype was picked up a small number of times. The V and J genes are TRBV11-2 and TRBJ2-7, with 10 positions matching TRBD2. Germline values: CDR1 SGHAT, CDR2 FQNNGV. V was pared by 5 bases and J by 1 base, with 8 bases of the junction left unmatched. The CDR3 extends over 16 amino acids. The DNA for the CDR3 is TGTGCCAGCAGCCGCCGACTAGCGGGCAGTTCCTACGAGCAGTACTTC. Its translation: CASSRRLAGSSYEQYF.

This clonotype was counted only a few times. This chain links TRBV25-1 with TRBJ2-5, with TRBD2 matching 8 bases. From germline, CDR1 is MGHDK and CDR2 SYGVNS. V dropped 2 bases and J dropped 4; count of bases not matched to a gene: 15. There are 18 residues in the CDR3. DNA of the CDR3: TGTGCCAGCAGTGAAAAAAAAAAGCGGGAGTTGGTCCCAGAGACCCAGTACTTC. The encoded protein is CASSEKKKRELVPETQYF.

The DNA of the CDR3 is TGTGCCAGCAGTGAATCTTTTCGGGGAGGAACTGAAGCTTTCTTT. Its protein product is CASSESFRGGTEAFF. The J gene is TRBJ1-1, the V gene TRBV6-1; D uncertain. This CDR3 is 15 amino acids long. Trimming pared 2 bases from V and 5 bases from J, leaving 15 bases between. The germline V gene encodes CDR1 MNHNS and CDR2 SASEGT.

The rearrangement links TRBV6-2 or TRBV6-3 to TRBJ2-3; D is ambiguous. Between the trimmed V and J ends, which lost 6 bases and 6 bases, there was a span of 10 bases. The CDR3 is made up of 12 amino acids. Per the germline V gene, CDR1 is MNHEY and CDR2 is SVGEGT. The CDR3 nucleotides read TGTGCCAGCAGCCCACGGGTGGATACGCAGTATTTT. Translated, it gives CASSPRVDTQYF.

This clonotype was counted ten times or more. The chain is built from TRBV20-1 and TRBJ1-5; 7 nucleotides line up with TRBD1. Per germline, CDR1 DFQATT and CDR2 SNEGSKA (reference sequence). This CDR3 has 14 residues. V gave up 4 bases and J gave up 1 base; unmatched junction bases: 4. The CDR3 spells CSATKTGSNQPQHF. The CDR3 DNA follows: TGCAGTGCTACAAAGACAGGGAGCAATCAGCCCCAGCATTTT.

This clonotype has only a few counts. V and J are TRBV12-3 or TRBV12-4 and TRBJ2-3; 9 nucleotides align to TRBD1. The CDR3 is made up of 15 amino acids. Losses at the gene ends were 5 bases for V and 5 bases for J; bases not matched to a gene: 8. The CDR3 DNA follows: TGTGCCAGCAGTCTGGACAGGGGATCGCGAGATACGCAGTATTTT. Protein: CASSLDRGSRDTQYF.

The sample holds many counts of this clonotype. This sequence joins TRBV6-1 and TRBJ1-5; D is undetermined. The CDR3 sequence is 13 residues long. The ends were cut back, 2 bases at V and 4 bases at J, with 6 bases in the middle. Germline CDR1 reads MNHNS; CDR2 reads SASEGT. The DNA of the CDR3 is TGTGCCAGCAGTGAAACAAAGAATCAGCCCCAGCATTTT. It translates to CASSETKNQPQHF.

There are a few counts of this clonotype. J is TRBJ2-1 and V is TRBV5-1; the match to TRBD1 covers 7 bases. The CDR3 sequence is 15 residues long. V gave up 4 bases and J gave up 0 bases; unmatched junction bases: 4. CDR1 and CDR2 from the germline V gene are SGHRS and YFSETQ. As DNA, the CDR3 is TGCGCCAGCAGCACCGGGACAGCCTCCTACAATGAGCAGTTCTTC. Its translation: CASSTGTASYNEQFF.

This clonotype was observed many times. This chain joins TRBV12-3 or TRBV12-4 and TRBJ2-5, with TRBD2 matching 12 bases. CDR3 length: 17 residues. The trim removed 2 bases at V and 1 base at J, leaving 5 bases unmatched. The CDR3 loop is CASSLTGLAGPQETQYF. CDR3 coding DNA: TGTGCCAGCAGTTTAACAGGACTAGCGGGGCCCCAAGAGACCCAGTACTTC.

The chain combines TRBV7-9 with TRBJ2-5, with D perhaps TRBD1 or TRBD2 (7 bases each). Per the germline V gene, CDR1 is SEHNR and CDR2 is FQNEAQ (reference sequence). V shed 5 bases and J shed 4 bases, with 23 bases lying between them. The CDR3 has 17 amino acids. The CDR3 DNA is TGTGCCAGCAGCCCCAGGGGGGGGACAGTAATTCCAGAGACCCAGTACTTC. Translated, it gives CASSPRGGTVIPETQYF. Full variable domain (rest looked up from reference TRBV7-9 and TRBJ2-5): DTGVSQNPRHKITKRGQNVTFRCDPISEHNRLYWYRQTLGQGPEFLTYFQNEAQLEKSRLLSDRFSAERPKGSFSTLEIQRTEQGDSAMYLCASSPRGGTVIPETQYFGPGTRLLVL.